This note documents a single T cell receptor beta chain sequence. The sample originates from a study of blood T cell repertoires in COVID-19. About the research overall: Acute-phase and convalescent COVID-19 samples originated in the United States, Italy and Spain. Sources were T cells, B-cell-depleted T cells, or PBMCs; the material itself was cDNA or gDNA.

The V end lost 4 bases, the J end lost 5 bases, and 9 bases lay between the germline ends. CDR3 length equals 13 residues. Germline assignment: CDR1 SGHKS and CDR2 YYEKEE (reference sequence). Profiling relied on immunoSEQ multiplex PCR, and the TCRdb table lists in-frame clones only, not all of them. The sample includes over 120,000 clones, 80% to 90% of them seen just once. The chain carries TRBV5-5 and TRBJ2-2; D is unclear. The sample was peripheral blood. This TCR was recovered from a human donor with acute or convalescent COVID-19. The donor label of this sample is uncertain. The CDR3 DNA reads as TGTGCCAGCAGCAGAGAAATGACCGGGGAGCTGTTTTTT. Translating gives CASSREMTGELFF. The whole variable domain, remainder taken from reference TRBV5-5 and TRBJ2-2, is DAGVTQSPTHLIKTRGQQVTLRCSPISGHKSVSWYQQVLGQGPQFIFQYYEKEERGRGNFPDRFSARQFPNYSSELNVNALLLGDSALYLCASSREMTGELFFGEGSRLTVL.